This is a list of T cell receptor beta chains from one sample in a study of cytomegalovirus exposure and HLA in healthy donors. Method: immunoSEQ multiplex PCR; TCRdb's copy keeps in-frame clones and lacks some. The sample's table shows over 75,000 clones. The sequenced material came from PBMCs. Receptors originate from a girl aged 10 to 17 in good health and CMV-seropositive. The conserved cysteine and the conserved F or W are not part of the CDR3 here.

v_call	j_call	cdr3_aa
TRBV5-1	TRBJ2-3	ASSLAADTQY
TRBV4-1	TRBJ1-5	ASSQGISSQPQH
TRBV29-1	TRBJ1-2	SVNTGGVERGYT
TRBV5-1	TRBJ2-5	ASSFGGGASWETQY
TRBV19	TRBJ1-2	ASNDRVDGYT
TRBV4-3	TRBJ2-1	ASSQGGRNEQF
TRBV6-5	TRBJ1-1	ASSLNSGTEAF
TRBV9	TRBJ1-6	ASSERDRGNSPLH
TRBV6-1	TRBJ2-7	ASSEAWSSYEQY
TRBV6-1	TRBJ2-1	ASRPRDNEQF
TRBV10-3	TRBJ2-2	AISESGTLNTGELF
TRBV10-1	TRBJ1-5	ASSVSILDSNQPQH
TRBV9	TRBJ1-6	ASSVSVGSGYTHLH
TRBV6-1	TRBJ2-2	ASSEGTRVTGELF
TRBV7-9	TRBJ1-5	ASSLVGDNQPQH
TRBV6-5	TRBJ2-2	ASSYSGGGTGELF
TRBV5-4	TRBJ2-5	ASSSRDRGETQY
TRBV4-3	TRBJ1-1	ASSAGLNTEDF
TRBV25-1	TRBJ1-1	ASRDRDAEAF
TRBV7-2	TRBJ2-3	ASSPRASTQY
TRBV7-2	TRBJ1-1	ASSLRSRSEAF
TRBV2	TRBJ1-6	ASSDRGRGSPLH
TRBV30	TRBJ1-1	AWDRGGNTEAF
TRBV9	TRBJ2-5	ASSGGTGAKTQY
TRBV5-3	TRBJ1-2	ARSFSVLDPLCNYGYT
TRBV6-6	TRBJ2-5	ASRSKGLAGETQY
TRBV2	TRBJ2-5	ASNLQRGYETQY
TRBV12-5	TRBJ2-1	ASGLANSAGGYNEQF
TRBV27	TRBJ2-1	ASSFGGISIVNEQF
TRBV18	TRBJ1-5	ASSPTYSNSNQPQH
TRBV9	TRBJ1-1	ASSGTRTGTEAF
TRBV19	TRBJ2-1	ASSETGTGTSFVEQF
TRBV18	TRBJ1-4	ASSPGEGNEKLF